This T cell receptor (beta chain) was identified in a study of CD8+CD57+ T cells in acquired aplastic anemia. Study-wide points: Overlap between patients and controls comprised 25 to 30 CD8+ CDR3 sequences.

The authors sequenced patients whose flow cytometry had shown CD8+CD57+ cell expansion. Germline V lookup: CDR1 SGHVS, CDR2 FQNEAQ. J lost 1 base, V lost 1 base, and 9 bases had no gene match. The CDR3 length is 18 residues. TCR beta VDJ and CDR3 were profiled, and genomic DNA was the template. MiXCR was run by TCRdb on the reads, yielding one entry per CDR3 protein. The data show a few hundred thousand distinct CDR3 sequences, with 45% to 65% seen just once and 1.3% held by the top ten. This clonotype was detected a few times. The antigen is unknown. The sequenced sample was sorted CD4+, CD8+, or CD8+CD57+ T cells (not recorded which) from PBMCs. The chain combines TRBV7-8 with TRBJ1-5; 8 nucleotides agree with TRBD1. This TCR came from a human donor with aplastic anemia. The CDR3 region is CASSLGQGADSSNQPQHF. CDR3 DNA sequence: TGTGCCAGCAGCTTAGGGCAGGGGGCCGACTCGAGCAATCAGCCCCAGCATTTT. Full variable domain (missing parts from reference TRBV7-8 and TRBJ1-5): GAGVSQSPRYKVAKRGQDVALRCDPISGHVSLFWYQQALGQGPEFLTYFQNEAQLDKSGLPSDRFFAERPEGSVSTLKIQRTQQEDSAVYLCASSLGQGADSSNQPQHFGDGTRLSIL.